This T cell receptor (beta chain) was profiled in a study of blood T cell repertoires in COVID-19. Turning to the study itself: COVID-19 samples, acute and convalescent, were from the United States, Italy and Spain. PBMCs, B-cell-depleted T cells, or T cells were the source of the cDNA or gDNA that made up the material.

CDR1 and CDR2 from the germline V gene are MDHEN and SYDVKM. With 5 bases clipped from V and 9 bases from J, the junction kept 10 bases outside the gene matches. The length of the CDR3 is 15 residues. As processed by the authors: Reference gene primers were amplified, and this amplification served to estimate nucleated cell counts. Libraries were prepared by immunoSEQ multiplex PCR; TCRdb keeps only in-frame clonotypes and omits some of them. Clone size and the V and J calls come from that table; the DNA yielded D and trimming. Of 55,000 to 70,000 clones in the sample, 60% to 80% were seen once. The source is a man between 60 and 70 years old with acute or convalescent COVID-19. Sequences were obtained from peripheral blood. The rearrangement uses TRBV28 and TRBJ1-4, with 9 bases lining up with TRBD1. CDR3 in amino acids: CASSPLPGQGKKLFF. As DNA, the CDR3 is TGTGCCAGCAGTCCCCTTCCGGGACAGGGAAAAAAACTGTTTTTT.